This T cell receptor (beta chain) is from a study of OX40 agonist ivuxolimab in advanced cancers. General notes on the study: Ivuxolimab was an agonistic, fully human IgG2 monoclonal antibody directed against OX40 (CD134), a costimulatory receptor. Intravenous ivuxolimab was administered to patients every 2 weeks at six dose levels: 0.01, 0.1, 0.3, 1.5, 3 and 10 mg/kg. Of the approximately 54 patients in dose escalation, some 19 had hepatocellular carcinoma, some 15 had melanoma, 9 had renal cell carcinoma and 9 had head and neck cancer. The dose-escalation cohort was about 83% male with a mean age of approximately 59 years, ranging from about 20 to 80. Patients were allowed to have had prior anti-PD-1, anti-PD-L1 or anti-CTLA-4 therapy, and approximately 40% of the dose-escalation patients had been treated with checkpoint inhibitors. Partial responses were achieved by three dose-escalation patients, of whom one had hepatocellular carcinoma and two had cutaneous melanoma. Peripheral TCRbeta sequencing aimed to test whether ivuxolimab altered TCR sequence diversity and caused clonal T-cell expansion. The paper reports the monotherapy dose-escalation portion (N of about 52 patients) of the phase I ivuxolimab trial.

From a lookup of the germline V gene, CDR1 and CDR2 are SNHLY and FYNNEI. Spanning cysteine to phenylalanine, the CDR3 consists of 15 amino acids. The kept DNA is CDR3 alone, 45 bases in frame from the first base. Unmatched junction bases come to 9, with V trimmed by 8 bases and J by 10 bases. Genomic DNA was isolated from the sorted cells so that the TCRbeta CDR3 region could be sequenced. The immunoSEQ Assay was used for sequencing of TCRbeta CDR3 regions. The immuneACCESS repertoire file appears here via TCRdb, limited to in-frame rearrangements. These files lack a portion of the clones; in checked studies, under half of the deficit traces to unresolved V genes, and the cause of the others is not known. This sample gives approximately 70,000 clones in total; more than 70% of them show up just once. The top ten clones comprise less than 8% of the sample. Findings and caveats that apply to the study as a whole: After ivuxolimab, expanded clones were on average more numerous among CD8+ T cells than among CD4+ T cells. Clonal expansion of both CD4+ and CD8+ blood T cells was observed from baseline to week 6 at doses 0.1 to 3.0 mg/kg. Low levels of normalized T-cell clonal expansion were also seen in some patients who did not respond. Partial responders in the 0.1-3.0 mg/kg groups had among the lowest normalized peripheral clonal expansion, especially among CD8+ T cells. Antigen specificity was not determined for the clonally expanded peripheral T cells.

Patients with autoimmune disease history or receiving systemic immunosuppression were excluded from the trial. Peripheral blood for TCR sequencing was collected from all dose cohorts at baseline, on cycle 4 day 1, and on cycle 7 day 1. Samples came from an open-label, multicenter, first-in-human phase I dose-escalation trial of ivuxolimab. Adults with locally advanced or metastatic melanoma, renal cell carcinoma, hepatocellular carcinoma or head and neck squamous cell carcinoma were enrolled in the trial. Before TCR sequencing, CD4+ T cells and CD8+ T cells from peripheral blood were sorted into separate populations. This clone has a handful of counts. No cognate antigen has been identified for it. Per-base qualities were not stored, and no clone one base away is much larger.

The receptor chain draws on TRBV2 and TRBJ1-6; 12 middle bases align to TRBD1. The origin of this receptor is an adult with an advanced solid tumor such as melanoma, head and neck, liver or kidney cancer. The sequencing used CD4+ or CD8+ T cells sorted from blood, collected in a trial of the OX40 agonist ivuxolimab. The CDR3 here reads CASGTGGETGSPLHF. In nucleotide form, the sequence is TGTGCCAGCGGGACAGGGGGCGAAACGGGATCACCCCTCCACTTT. Reference TRBV2 and TRBJ1-6 genes cover what lies past the CDR3, so the full variable domain is EPEVTQTPSHQVTQMGQEVILRCVPISNHLYFYWYRQILGQKVEFLVSFYNNEISEKSEIFDDQFSVERPDGSNFTLKIRSTKLEDSAMYFCASGTGGETGSPLHFGNGTRLTVT.